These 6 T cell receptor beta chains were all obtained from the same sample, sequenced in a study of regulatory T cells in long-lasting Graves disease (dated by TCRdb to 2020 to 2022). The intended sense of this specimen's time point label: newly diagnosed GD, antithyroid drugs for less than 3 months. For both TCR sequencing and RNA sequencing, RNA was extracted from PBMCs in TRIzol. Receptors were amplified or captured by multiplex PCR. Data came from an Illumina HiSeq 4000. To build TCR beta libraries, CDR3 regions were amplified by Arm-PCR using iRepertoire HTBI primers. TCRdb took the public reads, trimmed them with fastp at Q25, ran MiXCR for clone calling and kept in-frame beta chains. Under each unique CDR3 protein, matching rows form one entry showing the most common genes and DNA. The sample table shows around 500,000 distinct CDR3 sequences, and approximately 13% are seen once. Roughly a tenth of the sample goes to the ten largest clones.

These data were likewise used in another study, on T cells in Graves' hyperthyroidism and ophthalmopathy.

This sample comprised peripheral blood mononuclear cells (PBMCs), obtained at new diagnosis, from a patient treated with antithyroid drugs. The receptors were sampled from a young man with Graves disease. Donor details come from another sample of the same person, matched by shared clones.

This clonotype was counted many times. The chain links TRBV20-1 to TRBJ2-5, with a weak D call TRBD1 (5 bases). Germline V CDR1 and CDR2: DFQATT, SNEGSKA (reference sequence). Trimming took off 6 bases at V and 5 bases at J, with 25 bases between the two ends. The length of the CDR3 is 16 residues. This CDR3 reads CSAQVGRGRLVETQYF. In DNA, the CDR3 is TGCAGTGCCCAGGTCGGTAGGGGCCGGTTGGTGGAGACCCAGTACTTC.

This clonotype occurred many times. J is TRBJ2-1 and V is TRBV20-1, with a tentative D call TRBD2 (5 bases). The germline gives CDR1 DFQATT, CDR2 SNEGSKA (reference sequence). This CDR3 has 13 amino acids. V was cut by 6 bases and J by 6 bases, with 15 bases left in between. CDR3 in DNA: TGCAGTGCCCTCAGCGGAACCATCAATGAGCAGTTCTTC. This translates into CSALSGTINEQFF.

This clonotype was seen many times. In DNA form, the CDR3 reads TGTGCCAGCAGCTTAATGAGGGCCACAGATACGCAGTATTTT. It translates to CASSLMRATDTQYF. The rearrangement joins TRBV7-2 to TRBJ2-3; tentative D call: TRBD2 (5 bases). V lost 2 bases to trimming and J lost 2 bases, with 8 bases between them. This CDR3 is built from 14 residues. Germline V gene data show CDR1 as SGHTA and CDR2 as FQGNSA.

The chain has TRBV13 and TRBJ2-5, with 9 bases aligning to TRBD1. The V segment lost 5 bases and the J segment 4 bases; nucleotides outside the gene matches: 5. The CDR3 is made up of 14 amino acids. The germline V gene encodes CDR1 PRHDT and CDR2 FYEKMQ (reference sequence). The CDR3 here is CASSPGTGRETQYF. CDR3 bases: TGTGCCAGCAGCCCCGGGACAGGGAGAGAGACCCAGTACTTC.

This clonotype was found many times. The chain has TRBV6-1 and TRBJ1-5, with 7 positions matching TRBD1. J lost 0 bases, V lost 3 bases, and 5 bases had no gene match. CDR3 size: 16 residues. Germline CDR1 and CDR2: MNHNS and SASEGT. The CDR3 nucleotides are TGTGCCAGCAGTGACTGGGACAGATATAGCAATCAGCCCCAGCATTTT. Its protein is CASSDWDRYSNQPQHF.

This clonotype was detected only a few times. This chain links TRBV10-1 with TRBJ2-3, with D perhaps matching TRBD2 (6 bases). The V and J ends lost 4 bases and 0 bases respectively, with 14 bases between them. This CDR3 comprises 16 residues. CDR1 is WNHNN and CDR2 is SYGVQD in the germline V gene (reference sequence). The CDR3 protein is CASSGGLAASTDTQYF. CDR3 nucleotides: TGCGCCAGCAGTGGGGGGTTAGCGGCTAGCACAGATACGCAGTATTTT.